Presented here are 18 T cell receptor beta chains from one specimen sequenced in a study of cytomegalovirus exposure and HLA in healthy donors. 13 Jbeta primers and 60 Vbeta primers were used for the PCR. Data came from immunoSEQ multiplex PCR; TCRdb stores just in-frame clones and leaves some out. The sample lists fewer than 200,000 clones, approximately 78% seen once, with 13% to 15% in the top ten. The sample taken for sequencing was PBMCs. The receptors were sampled from a woman aged 25-40 years in good health and CMV-seropositive.

The V gene is TRBV4-3, the J gene TRBJ2-7; D gene unclear. The V gene lost 0 bases and the J gene lost 2 bases, with 11 bases spanning the gap. Looked up from germline, CDR1 is LGHNA and CDR2 is YSLEER. This CDR3 region has 15 residues. CDR3 region: CASSQEGGLTYEQYF. CDR3 nucleotides: TGCGCCAGCAGCCAAGAAGGCGGCCTCACCTACGAGCAGTACTTC.

CDR3 in amino acids: CSVGTGGTEAFF. The CDR3 DNA reads as TGCAGCGTTGGGACAGGGGGCACTGAAGCTTTCTTT. The chain recombines TRBV29-1 with TRBJ1-1, with 10 bases aligning to TRBD1. V lost 4 bases to trimming and J lost 4 bases; unmatched junction nucleotides: 0. Germline CDR1 SQVTM, CDR2 ANQGSEA. This CDR3 region has 12 residues. Full variable domain (rest looked up from reference TRBV29-1 and TRBJ1-1): SAVISQKPSRDICQRGTSLTIQCQVDSQVTMMFWYRQQPGQSLTLIATANQGSEATYESGFVIDKFPISRPNLTFSTLTVSNMSPEDSSIYLCSVGTGGTEAFFGQGTRLTVV.

V gene TRBV21-1 combines with J gene TRBJ1-1. TRBV21-1 is given as a pseudogene. This CDR3 comprises 11 residues. CDR3 sequence (DNA): TGTGCCAGCAGCAAAGGCGGCAAGGCTTTCTTT. This sequence encodes CASSKGGKAFF.

This clone has more than one count but fewer than ten. The V gene is TRBV28, the J gene TRBJ2-1; TRBD2 matches at 8 bases. V was clipped by 6 bases and J by 16 bases; unmatched bases: 11. CDR3 length equals 12 residues. Germline V gene sequence: CDR1 MDHEN, CDR2 SYDVKM. CDR3 in amino acids: CASSSPTSGLFF. CDR3 sequence (DNA): TGTGCCAGCAGCTCCCCCACTAGCGGCCTCTTCTTC.

This clone counts as medium-sized (0.01 to 0.1%). This chain connects TRBV5-3 to TRBJ1-4; 7 bases are a match to TRBD1. TRBV5-3 is filed as an ORF, its function uncertain. The J segment lost 8 bases and the V segment lost 5 bases, leaving 9 bases of the junction unmatched. This CDR3 is 14 amino acids long. The CDR3 DNA is TGTGCCAGAAGGCTGACAGGGTTGGCCGAAAAACTGTTTTTT. Encoded protein: CARRLTGLAEKLFF.

The gene calls are TRBV7-8 and TRBJ2-1; 9 nucleotides line up with TRBD1. This CDR3 comprises 14 residues. V shed 1 base, J shed 8 bases, and the junction held 3 bases outside the gene matches. The germline V gene has CDR1 SGHVS and CDR2 FQNEAQ. CDR3 nucleotide sequence: TGTGCCAGCAGCTTAGGGGACAGGGAACATGAGCAGTTCTTC. Its translation: CASSLGDREHEQFF. Drawing the rest from reference TRBV7-8 and TRBJ2-1, the complete variable domain is GAGVSQSPRYKVAKRGQDVALRCDPISGHVSLFWYQQALGQGPEFLTYFQNEAQLDKSGLPSDRFFAERPEGSVSTLKIQRTQQEDSAVYLCASSLGDREHEQFFGPGTRLTVL.

The rearrangement links TRBV19 to TRBJ1-2, with TRBD1 identical over 7 bases. The CDR3 sequence is 14 residues long. V was clipped by 8 bases and J by 4 bases; unmatched bases: 10. Germline V gene lookup returns CDR1 LNHDA and CDR2 SQIVND (reference sequence). In DNA, the CDR3 is TGTGCCAGTTCCTTTCAGACAGGGCCCTATGGCTACACCTTC. It encodes CASSFQTGPYGYTF.

The rearrangement links TRBV6-5 to TRBJ1-2, with D perhaps matching TRBD1 (6 bases). Germline V CDR1 and CDR2: MNHEY, SVGAGI. The CDR3 loop spans 15 amino acids. The V end lost 2 bases, the J end lost 0 bases, and 10 bases lay between the germline ends. CDR3 sequence: CASSYRGHANYGYTF. The CDR3, as DNA: TGTGCCAGCAGTTACCGGGGACATGCTAACTATGGCTACACCTTC.

Concerning this clone itself: The junction shows a germline mismatch at one end, possibly a read error. The rearrangement joins TRBV7-9 to TRBJ2-7; D is unresolved. CDR1 is SEHNR and CDR2 is FQNEAQ in the germline V gene (reference sequence). The CDR3 is made up of 15 amino acids. CDR3 in DNA: TGTTCCAGCAGCTTACCCCGAGTTGCGGCCTACGAGCAGTACTTC. Translated: CSSSLPRVAAYEQYF.

This clone has more than one count but fewer than ten. The gene calls are TRBV2 and TRBJ1-6; 11 bases map to TRBD1. CDR3 length equals 15 residues. Germline V gene lookup returns CDR1 SNHLY and CDR2 FYNNEI. Trimming at V came to 8 bases and at J to 7 bases, leaving 7 bases not matched to a gene. The CDR3 loop reads CASSVGQGANSPLHF. The CDR3 bases are TGTGCCAGCTCTGTCGGACAGGGGGCGAATTCACCCCTCCACTTT. The whole variable domain, remainder taken from reference TRBV2 and TRBJ1-6, is EPEVTQTPSHQVTQMGQEVILRCVPISNHLYFYWYRQILGQKVEFLVSFYNNEISEKSEIFDDQFSVERPDGSNFTLKIRSTKLEDSAMYFCASSVGQGANSPLHFGNGTRLTVT.

This clone has just one count. One end of the junction does not line up with germline, which may come from a read error. The J gene is TRBJ1-6, the V gene TRBV7-9, with D hard to call. Germline CDR1 reads SEHNR; CDR2 reads FQNEAQ (reference sequence). This CDR3 is 17 amino acids long. In DNA form, the CDR3 reads TGTTCCAGCAGCCCCCCGCAGGTTTTCTCCTATAATTCACCCCTCCACTTT. It encodes CSSSPPQVFSYNSPLHF.

J is TRBJ2-2 and V is TRBV19; maybe TRBD1 (6 bases). Trimming pared 5 bases from V and 3 bases from J, leaving 19 bases between. There are 17 residues in the CDR3. CDR1 and CDR2 from the germline V gene are LNHDA and SQIVND (reference sequence). The CDR3: CASSFPPQGPHTGELFF. The CDR3, as DNA: TGTGCCAGTAGTTTCCCTCCTCAGGGGCCGCACACCGGGGAGCTGTTTTTT.

The rearrangement joins TRBV5-4 to TRBJ2-7; maybe TRBD1 (6 bases). Trimming cost V 2 bases and J 7 bases, with 19 bases left between them. CDR1 is SGHNT and CDR2 is YYREEE in the germline V gene (reference sequence). The CDR3 totals 15 residues. Here the CDR3 DNA reads TGTGCCAGCAGCTTAGCAGGGGCCGGCTTGAGTGAGCAGTACTTC. Translated: CASSLAGAGLSEQYF.

The chain employs TRBV6-1 and TRBJ1-2; 7 bases match TRBD1. This CDR3 is built from 13 residues. Trimming cost V 2 bases and J 9 bases; bases outside gene matches: 6. CDR1 MNHNS and CDR2 SASEGT come from the germline V gene. This CDR3 reads CASSESQGDSYTF. CDR3 DNA sequence: TGTGCCAGCAGTGAAAGCCAGGGGGATAGCTACACCTTC.

The V gene is TRBV25-1, the J gene TRBJ2-7, with D tentatively TRBD2 (5 bases). Trimming pared 4 bases from V and 2 bases from J, leaving 9 bases between. Per the germline V gene, CDR1 is MGHDK and CDR2 is SYGVNS. The CDR3 contains 13 residues. The CDR3 protein is CASSVGGTYEQYF. The CDR3 coding sequence is TGTGCCAGCAGTGTTGGAGGTACCTACGAGCAGTACTTC.

This clone was seen a handful of times. CDR3 residues: CASIDPGTGQYEQYF. CDR3 DNA: TGTGCCAGCATTGACCCCGGGACAGGGCAATACGAGCAGTACTTC. The rearrangement joins TRBV28 to TRBJ2-7, with 9 bases identical to TRBD1. Germline CDR1 MDHEN, CDR2 SYDVKM. The CDR3 spans 15 residues. The junction had 11 bases not matched to a gene; V was cut back by 7 bases and J by 4 bases.

The J gene is TRBJ2-1, the V gene TRBV7-9, with D unclear. Germline V gives CDR1 SEHNR, CDR2 FQNEAQ (reference sequence). Between the trimmed V and J ends, which lost 1 base and 0 bases, there was a span of 4 bases. The CDR3 covers 14 residues. DNA of the CDR3: TGTGCCAGCAGCTTAGACAGCTCCTACAATGAGCAGTTCTTC. Translated: CASSLDSSYNEQFF.

V gene TRBV27 combines with J gene TRBJ2-7, with D unresolved. Germline V CDR1 and CDR2: MNHEY, SMNVEV (reference sequence). The CDR3 is made up of 13 amino acids. V shed 6 bases and J shed 3 bases, with 12 bases lying between them. The CDR3 spells CASRGSESYEQYF. The CDR3 DNA reads TGTGCCAGCAGGGGCTCAGAAAGCTACGAGCAGTACTTC.